This T cell receptor (beta chain) appears in the sequencing data of a study of blood T cell repertoires in COVID-19. Study-level information: Acute-phase and convalescent COVID-19 samples originated in the United States, Italy and Spain. The analysed material was cDNA or gDNA that came from T cells, B-cell-depleted T cells, or PBMCs.

This clone was recorded a few times. Original data processing: Estimation of nucleated cell counts was performed using reference gene primer amplification. The assay was immunoSEQ multiplex PCR, and TCRdb's table has in-frame clones only and misses some. For V, J and clone size, that table is used; D and trimming come from the DNA. In the table there are around 160,000 clones, 70% to 90% of which are singletons. The CDR3 runs 13 residues. V lost 6 bases, J lost 2 bases, and 11 bases lay in between. The germline V gene has CDR1 MGHDK and CDR2 SYGVNS. Sequencing was done on a sample of peripheral blood. The sequence was obtained from a woman in her thirties or forties with active or convalescent COVID-19. The chain employs TRBV25-1 and TRBJ2-7, with D possibly TRBD1 on 5 matching bases. This CDR3 reads CASRKQDPYEQYF. The CDR3, as DNA: TGTGCCAGCAGAAAACAGGACCCCTACGAGCAGTACTTC.